The 14 T cell receptor beta chains below come from one sample, sequenced in a study of blood T cell repertoires in COVID-19 (TCRdb year 2020). Receptors were amplified or captured by the immunoSEQ multiplex PCR assay. TCRdb holds this immuneACCESS table with in-frame rearrangements only. Some clones are missing; in checked studies, unresolved V genes explain under half, and the rest has no known cause. The sample profile shows 250,000 to 350,000 clones; roughly nine tenths of them were found once. The top ten constitute less than 3% of the sample. The sequencing sample was made of peripheral blood. The receptors derive from a woman in her thirties with COVID-19, enrolled during active disease.

This clone occurred once. The CDR3 region is CAWSPGSNTEAFF. The CDR3 DNA follows: TGTGCCTGGAGTCCGGGGAGTAACACTGAAGCTTTCTTT. The chain links TRBV30 to TRBJ1-1; no clear D gene. CDR3 length: 13 residues. Trimming shortened V by 2 bases and J by 2 bases, and 9 bases separated the two germline ends. The V gene's germline CDR1 is GTSNPN and CDR2 SVGIG (reference sequence).

This sequence joins TRBV28 and TRBJ2-2; the match to TRBD1 covers 7 bases. The V gene's germline CDR1 is MDHEN and CDR2 SYDVKM. V was clipped by 1 base and J by 4 bases; unmatched bases: 6. The CDR3 has 16 residues. CDR3 coding DNA: TGTGCCAGCAGTTTATATAAGGGGGCGGGCACCGGGGAGCTGTTTTTT. Protein product: CASSLYKGAGTGELFF.

The genes are TRBV11-2 and TRBJ1-2; the D gene is possibly TRBD1 (6 bases). Germline V gene lookup returns CDR1 SGHAT and CDR2 FQNNGV. The V end lost 4 bases, the J end lost 0 bases, and 15 bases lay between the germline ends. There are 16 residues in the CDR3. The CDR3 loop is CASSYPQTGPNYGYTF. DNA for the CDR3: TGTGCCAGCAGCTATCCTCAGACAGGCCCTAACTATGGCTACACCTTC.

V and J are TRBV28 and TRBJ1-6; D might be TRBD1 (5 bases). V was trimmed by 6 bases and J by 7 bases, leaving 16 bases between them. Germline V gene lookup returns CDR1 MDHEN and CDR2 SYDVKM. The CDR3 extends over 15 amino acids. The CDR3 protein is CASSKYGGNNSPLHF. DNA of the CDR3: TGTGCCAGCAGCAAATACGGGGGGAACAATTCACCCCTCCACTTT.

The chain couples TRBV7-2 to TRBJ2-1, with D possibly TRBD2 on 6 matching bases. Germline V gives CDR1 SGHTA, CDR2 FQGNSA. The V gene lost 5 bases and the J gene lost 2 bases, with 16 bases spanning the gap. This CDR3 has 16 amino acids. This CDR3 reads CASSPLWGGAYNEQFF. CDR3 in DNA: TGTGCCAGCAGCCCCCTCTGGGGCGGGGCCTACAATGAGCAGTTCTTC.

This chain links TRBV14 with TRBJ2-1; tentative D call: TRBD1 (5 bases). This CDR3 comprises 17 residues. Germline V gene data show CDR1 as SGHDN and CDR2 as FVKESK. V lost 2 bases and J lost 1, with 15 bases in between. CDR3: CASSQFLTVGSYNEQFF. The DNA for the CDR3 is TGTGCCAGCAGCCAATTTTTGACAGTGGGGTCCTACAATGAGCAGTTCTTC. The full variable domain, with the rest looked up from reference TRBV14 and TRBJ2-1, is EAGVTQFPSHSVIEKGQTVTLRCDPISGHDNLYWYRRVMGKEIKFLLHFVKESKQDESGMPNNRFLAERTGGTYSTLKVQPAELEDSGVYFCASSQFLTVGSYNEQFFGPGTRLTVL.

Only one count was recorded for this clone. V usage is TRBV3-1 (or the pseudogene TRBV3-2) and J usage is TRBJ1-1, with 7 positions matching TRBD1. The length of the CDR3 is 14 residues. Germline trimming cut 4 bases from V and 3 bases from J; bases unmatched to any gene: 5. Germline loops: CDR1 LGHDT, CDR2 YNNKEL (reference sequence). The CDR3 coding sequence is TGTGCCAGCAGCCGGCAGCAGGGGGACACTGAAGCTTTCTTT. This encodes CASSRQQGDTEAFF.

Here the CDR3 DNA reads TGTGCCAGCAGCCCGGACAGATATCAGCCCCAGCATTTT. It is translated as CASSPDRYQPQHF. V usage is TRBV6-2 or TRBV6-3 and J usage is TRBJ1-5; tentatively, D is TRBD1 (6 bases). CDR1 is MNHEY and CDR2 is SVGEGT in the germline V gene. This CDR3 spans 13 amino acids. Trimming cost V 6 bases and J 5 bases, with 11 bases left between them.

This rearrangement joins TRBV10-3 to TRBJ1-2; the D gene is possibly TRBD1 (6 bases). The V end was cut by 5 bases, the J end by 8 bases, with 12 bases between. Germline lookup yields CDR1 ENHRY and CDR2 SYGVKD. This CDR3 has 12 amino acids. CDR3 sequence (DNA): TGTGCCATCAGTCCGGACAGAGAAGGCTACACCTTC. Amino acids: CAISPDREGYTF.

As regards this clone: At the DNA level, this CDR3 is encoded by other sequences in the same sample as well. The genes are TRBV18 and TRBJ1-5; 10 nucleotides line up with TRBD1. The CDR3 has 15 residues. Germline V gene lookup returns CDR1 KGHSH and CDR2 LQKENI. V dropped 2 bases and J dropped 2; count of bases not matched to a gene: 0. The CDR3 is CASSPGTGGNQPQHF. The CDR3 region has the DNA TGTGCCAGCTCACCAGGGACAGGGGGCAATCAGCCCCAGCATTTT.

The gene calls are TRBV12-5 and TRBJ2-3; D not resolved. V lost 3 bases to trimming and J lost 2 bases, with 6 bases between them. Germline loops: CDR1 LGHNT, CDR2 FRNRAP. The CDR3 is 13 residues long. CDR3 nucleotides: TGTGCTAGTGGTTTAAGACACACAGATACGCAGTATTTT. Translating it yields CASGLRHTDTQYF.

The rearrangement uses TRBV11-2 and TRBJ2-2; possibly TRBD1 for D (5 bases). This CDR3 contains 14 residues. From germline, CDR1 is SGHAT and CDR2 FQNNGV. The germline V and J ends were trimmed by 1 base and 7 bases, with 10 bases remaining between them. CDR3 sequence reads: CASSLGGKVGELFF. CDR3 nucleotide sequence: TGTGCCAGCAGCTTAGGGGGCAAGGTCGGGGAGCTGTTTTTT.

The V gene is TRBV19, the J gene TRBJ2-3, with D maybe TRBD2 (6 bases). Germline CDR1 and CDR2: LNHDA and SQIVND (reference sequence). CDR3 length: 15 amino acids. The ends were cut back, 2 bases at V and 4 bases at J, with 13 bases in the middle. The CDR3 loop reads CASSIFHGTSDTQYF. The CDR3 bases are TGTGCCAGTAGTATATTTCACGGGACTTCAGATACGCAGTATTTT.

V usage is TRBV10-2 and J usage is TRBJ1-2; perhaps TRBD1 as D (5 bases). CDR3 length equals 12 residues. Looked up from germline, CDR1 is WSHSY and CDR2 is SAAADI. V lost 1 base to trimming and J lost 8 bases, with 8 bases between them. The CDR3 region has the DNA TGCGCCAGCAGTGAGTGGGGGGAGGGCTACACCTTC. It codes for CASSEWGEGYTF.